This TCR beta chain was found in a study of T cell repertoires in ileal Crohn's disease (dated by TCRdb to the late 2010s). Regarding the research as a whole: Median disease duration was approximately 8.3 years, and about 40% of patients were identified as active smokers at the time of surgery. Every patient underwent surgery because of a complication, which was stricturing disease in 61% of cases and penetrating disease in about 39%. Postoperative therapy was given to about half of the patients, with thiopurines administered to some 10 patients and anti-TNF agents administered to under 20 patients. The TCR repertoire was analysed in around 50 patients with Crohn's disease drawn from a prospective multicentre cohort. The study was conducted in parallel with a multicentre cohort built to find predictors of early endoscopic recurrence after ileocolonic resection. A Rutgeerts score higher than i0 was the definition used for endoscopic postoperative recurrence. A total of about 170 mucosal samples from some 60 patients were sequenced, with samples obtained at several locations on the surgical specimen and at postoperative endoscopy.

Note on this clone: The target of this receptor is not known. Per-base qualities were not stored, and no clone one base away is much larger.

Broader findings and caveats from the paper: Patients who were active smokers at surgery had a significantly higher proportion of clonal expansions than non-smokers (approximately 26% vs 17%, p=0.02). Only a subgroup of patients, of unstated size, had mucosal CD4 and CD8 T cells sorted and sequenced. More high-frequency clones were carried by sorted CD8 T cells than by CD4 T cells, suggesting that mucosal expansions were mainly CD8. Higher high-frequency clone percentages at surgery were associated with endoscopic recurrence; all patients with clonality above 26.8% (18/57) had recurrence.

The sample's time point label is to be understood as: sorted mucosal CD4 T cells. Lamina propria lymphocytes from surgical specimens were isolated on a Ficoll-hypaque gradient before cell sorting. To be eligible, patients had to be adults with ileal or ileocolonic Crohn's disease and an indication for ileocolonic resection. CD4 and CD8 T cells were sorted using a BD FACSAria III, with a mean purity above 99%. Libraries came from the immunoSEQ multiplex PCR assay. A two-step, amplification bias-controlled multiplex PCR was used by Adaptive Biotechnology to amplify CDR3 regions from genomic DNA. In the first PCR, primers covered every V and J gene segment, and in the second PCR, barcodes and Illumina adapters were added. CDR3 libraries were sequenced on an Illumina instrument. On the authors' methods: Vendor-provided pipelines were combined with custom analysis of raw data in R/Bioconductor under R version 3.3.0. Clonality, which ranges from 0 to 1, was calculated as the inverse of the normalised Shannon entropy across all productive clones. High-frequency clones were defined as the share of the repertoire occupied by the top 100 clones, with only clones passing a 95% confidence test being retained. Overlap between samples was measured with the Morisita-Horn index, while repertoire diversity was measured with the Simpson index. Held by TCRdb, this immuneACCESS table contains in-frame sequences only and omits some clones. Under half of the omission traces to an unresolved V gene where checked; the cause of the rest is unknown. That table furnishes V, J and clone size, whereas the DNA furnished D and trimming. The sample has about 350 clones on record, roughly 76% of them singletons. The ten largest clones capture 8.5% to 12% of the sample.

The clonotype originates from an adult with Crohn's disease. Sequencing was done on a sample of CD4+ T cells sorted from the ileum.

Here the CDR3 is given as CASSTGLLDTQYF. The nucleotide sequence is TGTGCCAGTAGCACGGGACTTCTCGATACGCAGTATTTT. Here the chain combines TRBV19 and TRBJ2-3; TRBD2 is a weak D gene call, 6 bases matching. The germline V gene (reference sequence) sets CDR1 to LNHDA and CDR2 to SQIVND. Including cysteine and phenylalanine, the CDR3 has 13 amino acids. Of the read, only the CDR3 DNA is kept; its 39 bases are in frame from base 1. The V and J ends are trimmed by 6 bases and 6 bases, leaving 13 bases between them.